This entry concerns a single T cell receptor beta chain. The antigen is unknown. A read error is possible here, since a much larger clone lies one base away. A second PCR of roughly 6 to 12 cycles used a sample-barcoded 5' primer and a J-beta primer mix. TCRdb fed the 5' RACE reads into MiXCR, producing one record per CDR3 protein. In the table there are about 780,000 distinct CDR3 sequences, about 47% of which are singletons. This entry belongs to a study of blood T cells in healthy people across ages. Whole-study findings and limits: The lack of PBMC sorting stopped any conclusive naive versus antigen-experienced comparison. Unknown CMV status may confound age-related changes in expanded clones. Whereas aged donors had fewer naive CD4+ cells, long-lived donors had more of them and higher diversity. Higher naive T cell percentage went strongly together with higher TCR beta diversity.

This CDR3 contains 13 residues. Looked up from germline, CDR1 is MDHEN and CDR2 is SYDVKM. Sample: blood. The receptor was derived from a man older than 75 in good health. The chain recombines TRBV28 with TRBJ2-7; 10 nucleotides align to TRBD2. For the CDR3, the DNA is TGTGCGACTAAGCGGGAGGGTTACAATGAGCAGTACTTC. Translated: CATKREGYNEQYF.